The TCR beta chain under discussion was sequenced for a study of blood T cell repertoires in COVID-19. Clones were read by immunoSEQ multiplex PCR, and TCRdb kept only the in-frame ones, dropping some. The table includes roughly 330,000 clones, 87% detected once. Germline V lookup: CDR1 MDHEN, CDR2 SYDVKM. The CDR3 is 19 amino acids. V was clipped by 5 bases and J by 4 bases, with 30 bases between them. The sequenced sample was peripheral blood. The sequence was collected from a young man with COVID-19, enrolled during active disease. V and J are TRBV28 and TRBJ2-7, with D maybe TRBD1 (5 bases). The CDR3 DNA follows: TGTGCCAGCAGTAATACTTTAGGGGCTTGGTCGACGGTCCATTACGAGCAGTACTTC. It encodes CASSNTLGAWSTVHYEQYF.